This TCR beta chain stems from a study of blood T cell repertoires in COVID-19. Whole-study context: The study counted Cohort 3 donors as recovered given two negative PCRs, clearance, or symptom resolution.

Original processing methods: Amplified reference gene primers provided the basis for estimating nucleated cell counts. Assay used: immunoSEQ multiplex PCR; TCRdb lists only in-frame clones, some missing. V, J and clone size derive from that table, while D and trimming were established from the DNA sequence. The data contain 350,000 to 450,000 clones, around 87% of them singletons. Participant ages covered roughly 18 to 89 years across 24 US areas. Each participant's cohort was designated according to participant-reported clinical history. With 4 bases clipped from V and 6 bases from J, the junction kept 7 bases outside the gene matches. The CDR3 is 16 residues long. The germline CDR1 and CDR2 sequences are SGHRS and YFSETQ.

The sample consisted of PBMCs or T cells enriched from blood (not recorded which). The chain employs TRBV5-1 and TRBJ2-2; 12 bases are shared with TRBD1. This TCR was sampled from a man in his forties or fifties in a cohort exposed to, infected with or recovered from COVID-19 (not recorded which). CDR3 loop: CASSPGGQGASGELFF. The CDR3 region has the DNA TGCGCCAGCAGCCCCGGGGGACAGGGGGCTTCCGGGGAGCTGTTTTTT.